This entry lists 3 T cell receptor beta chains sequenced from one sample in a study of STAT3 mutations in large granular lymphocyte leukemia. Study observations and caveats: Every T-cell large granular lymphocyte leukemia patient had at least one immunodominant TCR beta clonotype.

Sequenced by immunoSEQ multiplex PCR; TCRdb stores in-frame clones only, minus some. This repertoire shows about 42,000 clones, about 81% found once; its top ten account for about 0.45%. Antigens for these TCRs are unknown. The specimen was PBMCs. The receptors stem from a human donor with T large granular lymphocyte leukemia. Some clones in this sample may be carry-over from other donors' samples.

The J gene is TRBJ1-2, the V gene TRBV7-9, with TRBD1 as a possible D gene (5 bases). CDR1 and CDR2 from the germline V gene are SEHNR and FQNEAQ (reference sequence). Trimming took 6 bases from V and 4 from J, leaving 18 bases between them. The CDR3 is 15 amino acids. The CDR3 sequence: CASRPTGRSGYGYTF. CDR3 sequence (DNA): TGTGCCAGCAGGCCCACAGGAAGGAGCGGCTATGGCTACACCTTC.

As to this clone: At one of its ends the junction is not consistent with the germline gene, which may arise from a read error. The chain carries TRBV7-9 and TRBJ2-1; 10 bases are a match to TRBD1. The CDR3 covers 14 residues. CDR1 is SEHNR and CDR2 is FQNEAQ in the germline V gene (reference sequence). CDR3 amino acids: CASSPTGGGVPRLF. DNA for the CDR3: TGTGCCAGCAGCCCGACAGGGGGCGGAGTCCCTAGGCTCTTC.

The chain joins TRBV18 to TRBJ2-2; a possible D gene is TRBD1 (7 bases). This CDR3 has 19 amino acids. Germline lookup yields CDR1 KGHSH and CDR2 LQKENI. The V end was cut by 3 bases, the J end by 3 bases, with 23 bases between. In DNA form, the CDR3 reads TGTGCCAGCTCACCCGTGGGTGGAGGGACAGCATTTTACACCGGGGAGCTGTTTTTT. Translating it yields CASSPVGGGTAFYTGELFF.